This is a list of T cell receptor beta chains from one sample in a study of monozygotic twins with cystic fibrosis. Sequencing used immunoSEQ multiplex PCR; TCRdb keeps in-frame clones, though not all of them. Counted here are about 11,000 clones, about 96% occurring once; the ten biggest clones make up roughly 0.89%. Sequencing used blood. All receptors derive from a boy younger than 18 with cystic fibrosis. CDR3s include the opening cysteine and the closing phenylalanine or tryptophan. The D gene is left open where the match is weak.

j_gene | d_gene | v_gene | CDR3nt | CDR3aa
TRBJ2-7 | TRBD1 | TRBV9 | TGTGCCAGCAGCGCGCGGCCCGGGACAGGGAGGTACGAGCAGTACTTC | CASSARPGTGRYEQYF
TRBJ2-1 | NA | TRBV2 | TGTGCCAGCAGTGTGAATAGCGAGCCGTACAATGAGCAGTTCTTC | CASSVNSEPYNEQFF
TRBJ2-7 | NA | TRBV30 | TGTGCCTGGAGACTAGTCCCGACTATTATTTCCTACGAGCAGTACTTC | CAWRLVPTIISYEQYF
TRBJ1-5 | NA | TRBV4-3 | TGCGCCAGCAGCCAAGATCGGTACGGGTCTCAGCCCCAGCATTTT | CASSQDRYGSQPQHF
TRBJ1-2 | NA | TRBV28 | TGTGCCAGCAGGGGGACCGCGAAAGGCTACACCTTC | CASRGTAKGYTF
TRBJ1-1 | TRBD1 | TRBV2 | TGTGCCAGCACCCTGGTGGCAGGGGGCCACACTGAAGCTTTCTTT | CASTLVAGGHTEAFF
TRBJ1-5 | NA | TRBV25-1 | TGTGCCAGCAGTCCGGAAGGGAGGCAGCCCCAGCATTTT | CASSPEGRQPQHF
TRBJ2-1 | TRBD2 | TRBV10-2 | TGCGCCAGCAGTGATGTGACTAGCGGTAGTAGTGAGCAGTTCTTC | CASSDVTSGSSEQFF
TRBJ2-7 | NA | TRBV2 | TGTGCCAGCAGAGGCGGCTTCTACGAGCAGTACTTC | CASRGGFYEQYF
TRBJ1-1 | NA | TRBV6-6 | TGTGCCAGCACCCGGGCGATAGGGAAGATGAACACTGAAGCTTTCTTT | CASTRAIGKMNTEAFF
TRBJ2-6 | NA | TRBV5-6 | TGTGCCAGCAGTCCCGATACAGGGTACGGGGCCAACGTCCTGATTTTC | CASSPDTGYGANVLIF
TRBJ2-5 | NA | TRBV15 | TGTGCCACCAGCAGAGATCAGGAGACCCAGTACTTC | CATSRDQETQYF
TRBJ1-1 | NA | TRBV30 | TGTGCCTGGAGTGTTCGCCTCGCCGGGGCGACTGAAGCTTTCTTT | CAWSVRLAGATEAFF
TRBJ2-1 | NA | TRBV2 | TGTGCCAGCAGCTATACCGGGACGGAGAAGCAGTTCTTC | CASSYTGTEKQFF
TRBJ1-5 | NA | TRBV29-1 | TGCAGCGTGCTGACAGGCGACAATCAGCCCCAGCATTTT | CSVLTGDNQPQHF
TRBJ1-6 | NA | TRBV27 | TGTGCCAGCAGTTTGAGAGGCGCACCCTATAATTCACCCCTCCACTTT | CASSLRGAPYNSPLHF